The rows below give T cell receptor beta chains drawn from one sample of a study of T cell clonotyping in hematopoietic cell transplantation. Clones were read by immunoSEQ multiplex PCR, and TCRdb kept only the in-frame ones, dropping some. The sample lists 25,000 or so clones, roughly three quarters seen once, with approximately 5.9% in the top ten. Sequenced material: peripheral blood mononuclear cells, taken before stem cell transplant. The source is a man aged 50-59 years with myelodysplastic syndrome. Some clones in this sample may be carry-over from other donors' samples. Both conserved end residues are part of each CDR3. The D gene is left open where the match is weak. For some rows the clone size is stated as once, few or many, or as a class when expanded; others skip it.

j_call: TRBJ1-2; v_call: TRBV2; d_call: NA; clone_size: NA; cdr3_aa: CASSEAGGPYGYTF; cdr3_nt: TGTGCCAGCAGTGAAGCGGGAGGCCCCTATGGCTACACCTTC
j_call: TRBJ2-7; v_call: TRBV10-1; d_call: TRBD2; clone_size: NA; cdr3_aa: CASSYIGLAVYEQYF; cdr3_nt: TGCGCCAGCAGTTATATTGGACTAGCGGTCTACGAGCAGTACTTC
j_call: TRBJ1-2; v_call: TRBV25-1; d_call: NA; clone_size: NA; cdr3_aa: CASSEAPSGDGYTF; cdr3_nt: TGTGCCAGCAGTGAAGCCCCCTCAGGGGATGGCTACACCTTC
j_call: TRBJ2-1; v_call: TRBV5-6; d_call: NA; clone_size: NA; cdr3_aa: CASSLIYNEQFF; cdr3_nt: TGTGCCAGCAGCTTGATATACAATGAGCAGTTCTTC
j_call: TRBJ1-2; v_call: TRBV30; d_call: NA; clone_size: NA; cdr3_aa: CAWGATGPLVTGYTF; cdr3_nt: TGTGCCTGGGGGGCCACAGGGCCCTTAGTGACCGGCTACACCTTC
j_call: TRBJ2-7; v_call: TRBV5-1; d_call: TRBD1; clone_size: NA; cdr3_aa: CASGPGQGNEQYF; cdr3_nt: TGCGCCAGCGGGCCGGGACAGGGGAACGAGCAGTACTTC
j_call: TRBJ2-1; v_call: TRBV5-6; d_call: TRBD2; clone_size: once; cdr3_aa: CASSSGLAGWVQFF; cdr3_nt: TGTGCCAGCAGCTCGGGACTAGCGGGTTGGGTGCAGTTCTTC
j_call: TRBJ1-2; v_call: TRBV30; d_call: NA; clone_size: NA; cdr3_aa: CAWSRGLKTAGNYGYTF; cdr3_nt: TGTGCCTGGAGTCGCGGCCTCAAGACAGCGGGAAACTATGGCTACACCTTC
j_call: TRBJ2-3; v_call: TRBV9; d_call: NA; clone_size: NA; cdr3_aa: CASSPRTKPGDTQYF; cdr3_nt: TGTGCCAGCAGCCCACGGACCAAGCCCGGCGATACGCAGTATTTT
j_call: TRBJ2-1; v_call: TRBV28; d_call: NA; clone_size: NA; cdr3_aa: CASSLWAGMGNNEQFF; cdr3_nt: TGTGCCAGCAGTTTATGGGCGGGGATGGGGAACAATGAGCAGTTCTTC
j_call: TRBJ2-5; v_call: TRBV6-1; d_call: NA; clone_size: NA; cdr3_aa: CASSRTSQETQYF; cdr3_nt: TGTGCCAGCAGTCGGACAAGCCAAGAGACCCAGTACTTC
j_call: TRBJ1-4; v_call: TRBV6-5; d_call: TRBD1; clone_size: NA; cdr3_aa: CASSDSGTGEKLFF; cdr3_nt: TGTGCCAGCAGTGACTCAGGGACAGGGGAAAAACTGTTTTTT
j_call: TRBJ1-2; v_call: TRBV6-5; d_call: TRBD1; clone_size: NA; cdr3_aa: CASSTGTGESVGYTF; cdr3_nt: TGTGCCAGCAGTACCGGGACAGGGGAGTCGGTTGGCTACACCTTC
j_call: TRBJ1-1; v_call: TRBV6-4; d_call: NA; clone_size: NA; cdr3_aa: CASSATEDTEAFF; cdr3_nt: TGTGCCAGCAGCGCGACGGAGGACACTGAAGCTTTCTTT